Each of the 22 T cell receptor beta chains below was sequenced from the same sample in a study of chemoradiotherapy in HPV16-positive cancers. Data came from immunoSEQ multiplex PCR; TCRdb stores just in-frame clones and leaves some out. The sample shows thousands of clones, approximately 91% of them seen only once. The material sequenced was blood, taken from a patient who underwent chemoradiotherapy. These receptors all come from a human donor with HPV-associated anogenital cancer.

V is TRBV27 and J is TRBJ1-2; a possible D gene is TRBD1 (5 bases). CDR1 and CDR2 (germline): MNHEY, SMNVEV (reference sequence). The ends were cut back, 4 bases at V and 0 bases at J, with 9 bases in the middle. The CDR3 runs to 14 residues. CDR3 coding DNA: TGTGCCAGCAGTTACAGGCCCGCTAACTATGGCTACACCTTC. Amino acid sequence: CASSYRPANYGYTF.

This chain connects TRBV6-6 to TRBJ2-5; D perhaps matches TRBD2 (5 bases). Germline assignment: CDR1 MNHNY and CDR2 SVGAGI (reference sequence). The ends were cut back, 10 bases at V and 2 bases at J, with 14 bases in the middle. This CDR3 region has 13 residues. In DNA, the CDR3 is TGTGCCACACACCGGGGATTTCAAGAGACCCAGTACTTC. It translates to CATHRGFQETQYF.

The genes are TRBV6-5 and TRBJ2-5; a weak D match, TRBD2 (6 bases). The V gene lost 7 bases and the J gene lost 5 bases, with 17 bases spanning the gap. Germline values: CDR1 MNHEY, CDR2 SVGAGI. The CDR3 has 14 residues. CDR3 sequence: CASKEGSLGETQYF. CDR3 bases: TGTGCCAGCAAGGAGGGCTCGTTGGGTGAGACCCAGTACTTC.

V is TRBV19 and J is TRBJ1-2; perhaps TRBD1 as D (5 bases). Deletions cut 4 bases from V and 3 bases from J, with 15 bases between. The germline V gene encodes CDR1 LNHDA and CDR2 SQIVND (reference sequence). The CDR3 is 15 amino acids. The CDR3 DNA follows: TGTGCCAGTAGTACGGCTGGGGGAGGGTACTATGGCTACACCTTC. Protein sequence: CASSTAGGGYYGYTF.

The V call is TRBV10-3, the J call TRBJ1-1, with D unresolved. V lost 6 bases, J lost 1 base, and 12 bases lay in between. This CDR3 is 14 amino acids long. Germline CDR1 and CDR2: ENHRY and SYGVKD. The CDR3: CAIRTQLGNTEAFF. In DNA form, the CDR3 reads TGTGCCATCAGGACTCAATTGGGGAACACTGAAGCTTTCTTT.

This clone was observed a few times. V and J are TRBV4-1 and TRBJ2-1; perhaps TRBD2 as D (7 bases). Germline V gene sequence: CDR1 MGHRA, CDR2 YSYEKL. Trimming cost V 4 bases and J 7 bases, with 14 bases left between them. CDR3 size: 14 residues. The CDR3 here is CASSLSRGANEQFF. DNA for the CDR3: TGCGCCAGCAGCCTGAGTCGGGGGGCGAATGAGCAGTTCTTC.

The rearrangement links TRBV9 to TRBJ1-1; D might be TRBD1 (6 bases). Trimming stripped 4 bases from V and 1 base from J, with 17 bases between. Germline V gene lookup returns CDR1 SGDLS and CDR2 YYNGEE. The CDR3 extends over 16 amino acids. The CDR3 spells CASSPNFRGGNTEAFF. CDR3 DNA sequence: TGTGCCAGCAGCCCGAACTTTAGGGGGGGGAACACTGAAGCTTTCTTT.

The chain employs TRBV5-1 and TRBJ2-7, with 8 bases matching TRBD1. Looked up from germline, CDR1 is SGHRS and CDR2 is YFSETQ. Germline trimming cut 2 bases from V and 7 bases from J; bases unmatched to any gene: 8. CDR3 length: 14 amino acids. Written as DNA, the CDR3 is TGCGCCAGCAGCTTTGACACAGGGGGAGTAGAGCAGTACTTC. It specifies CASSFDTGGVEQYF. The whole variable domain, filled in from reference TRBV5-1 and TRBJ2-7, reads KAGVTQTPRYLIKTRGQQVTLSCSPISGHRSVSWYQQTPGQGLQFLFEYFSETQRNKGNFPGRFSGRQFSNSRSEMNVSTLELGDSALYLCASSFDTGGVEQYFGPGTRLTVT.

V and J are TRBV28 and TRBJ2-2; TRBD2 matches at 7 bases. The germline V gene encodes CDR1 MDHEN and CDR2 SYDVKM. This CDR3 region has 15 residues. DNA for the CDR3: TGTGCGTCCTGGGAGCGGGGAAGCAACACCGGGGAGCTGTTTTTT. Its protein is CASWERGSNTGELFF.

The chain couples TRBV7-2 to TRBJ2-7, with TRBD1 as a possible D gene (5 bases). Trimming shortened V by 5 bases and J by 7 bases, and 18 bases separated the two germline ends. The CDR3 length is 14 residues. Per germline, CDR1 SGHTA and CDR2 FQGNSA. CDR3 loop: CASSLDSFPGEQYF. The CDR3, as DNA: TGTGCCAGCAGCCTAGACAGCTTCCCTGGAGAGCAGTACTTC.

The chain links TRBV6-1 to TRBJ1-5; D gene ambiguous. Trimming shortened V by 7 bases and J by 0 bases, and 13 bases separated the two germline ends. Germline CDR1 MNHNS, CDR2 SASEGT. The CDR3 totals 15 residues. Here the CDR3 reads CASKHGRVSNQPQHF. In DNA, the CDR3 is TGTGCCAGCAAACACGGGAGGGTTAGCAATCAGCCCCAGCATTTT.

The chain joins TRBV28 to TRBJ1-4; TRBD1 agrees at 8 bases. The CDR3 extends over 13 amino acids. Germline CDR1 and CDR2: MDHEN and SYDVKM. V shed 5 bases, J shed 14 bases, and the junction held 10 bases outside the gene matches. Here the CDR3 reads CASSPGQGRILFF. The CDR3 DNA is TGTGCCAGCAGTCCCGGACAGGGCCGTATCCTGTTTTTT.

The chain is built from TRBV5-5 and TRBJ1-4; no reliable D call. Germline V CDR1 and CDR2: SGHKS, YYEKEE (reference sequence). The CDR3 is 13 residues long. The V gene lost 7 bases and the J gene lost 8 bases, with 15 bases spanning the gap. The CDR3, as DNA: TGTGCCAGCGGGCCGGACGTAGGGGAAAAACTGTTTTTT. Amino acid sequence: CASGPDVGEKLFF.

The gene calls are TRBV28 and TRBJ2-7, with 8 bases that match TRBD2. J gave up 3 bases and V 4 bases, and 8 bases lay outside the gene matches. The CDR3 sequence is 15 residues long. Germline V gene data show CDR1 as MDHEN and CDR2 as SYDVKM. The CDR3 DNA sequence: TGTGCCAGCAGTTCTGCTGACGGGGGGGTCTACGAGCAGTACTTC. This codes for CASSSADGGVYEQYF.

The J gene is TRBJ2-6, the V gene TRBV5-4, with 9 positions matching TRBD1. The CDR3 length is 19 residues. Trimming cost V 4 bases and J 1 base; bases outside gene matches: 12. The V gene's germline CDR1 is SGHNT and CDR2 YYREEE (reference sequence). The CDR3, as DNA: TGTGCCAGCAGCGGGGCCCGGGACAGGGTAGGGTCTGGGGCCAACGTCCTGACTTTC. It codes for CASSGARDRVGSGANVLTF. Based on the CDR3 plus reference TRBV5-4 and TRBJ2-6, the full variable domain is ETGVTQSPTHLIKTRGQQVTLRCSSQSGHNTVSWYQQALGQGPQFIFQYYREEENGRGNFPPRFSGLQFPNYSSELNVNALELDDSALYLCASSGARDRVGSGANVLTFGAGSRLTVL.

The rearrangement uses TRBV19 and TRBJ1-5; no clear D gene. V dropped 3 bases and J dropped 6 bases, with 6 bases sitting between them. CDR1 is LNHDA and CDR2 is SQIVND in the germline V gene (reference sequence). CDR3 length: 12 residues. The CDR3 reads CASSMGTQPQHF. The CDR3 nucleotides read TGTGCCAGTAGTATGGGAACTCAGCCCCAGCATTTT.

The chain uses TRBV20-1 and TRBJ2-5; D not certain. The J call is doubtful: the DNA matches TRBJ2-7 better. The CDR3 totals 11 residues. Germline CDR1 and CDR2: DFQATT and SNEGSKA (reference sequence). The CDR3 DNA sequence: TGCAGTGCCGAAGCTTTCGACGAGCAGTACTTC. It translates to CSAEAFDEQYF.

The J gene is TRBJ1-5, the V gene TRBV25-1; 9 bases align to TRBD1. The CDR3 covers 16 residues. The V segment lost 6 bases and the J segment 7 bases; nucleotides outside the gene matches: 13. The germline CDR1 and CDR2 sequences are MGHDK and SYGVNS. The CDR3 loop is CASSSLTGGREQPQHF. Written as DNA, the CDR3 is TGTGCCAGCAGCTCTTTGACAGGGGGTAGGGAGCAGCCCCAGCATTTT.

V and J are TRBV19 and TRBJ2-1; 15 nucleotides agree with TRBD2. The J segment lost 7 bases and the V segment lost 4 bases, leaving 8 bases of the junction unmatched. This CDR3 is 17 amino acids long. Germline lookup yields CDR1 LNHDA and CDR2 SQIVND (reference sequence). The CDR3 coding sequence is TGTGCCAGTAGTACCGGACTAGCGGGAGGGCCGTATAATGAGCAGTTCTTC. As protein: CASSTGLAGGPYNEQFF.

The chain joins TRBV13 to TRBJ1-2, with 7 bases fitting TRBD1. From germline, CDR1 is PRHDT and CDR2 FYEKMQ (reference sequence). Losses at the gene ends were 5 bases for V and 5 bases for J; bases not matched to a gene: 11. The CDR3 runs 15 residues. Here the CDR3 DNA reads TGTGCCAGCAGCGCTGGGGGGGACAGTCCTTATGGCTACACCTTC. As protein: CASSAGGDSPYGYTF.

The chain carries TRBV5-4 and TRBJ1-2; 7 bases map to TRBD1. This CDR3 contains 13 residues. J gave up 6 bases and V 4 bases, and 6 bases lay outside the gene matches. The germline V gene encodes CDR1 SGHNT and CDR2 YYREEE (reference sequence). CDR3 nucleotides: TGTGCCAGCAGCCCCGCAGGGGGAAATGGCTACACCTTC. Residues: CASSPAGGNGYTF.

The J gene is TRBJ1-2, the V gene TRBV14; D call uncertain. The CDR3 contains 12 residues. Germline V gives CDR1 SGHDN, CDR2 FVKESK. The V and J ends lost 0 bases and 7 bases respectively, with 6 bases between them. The CDR3 region has the DNA TGTGCCAGCAGCCAAGACAGGTCTGGCTACACCTTC. Translated, it gives CASSQDRSGYTF. Filled out from reference TRBV14 and TRBJ1-2, the complete variable domain reads EAGVTQFPSHSVIEKGQTVTLRCDPISGHDNLYWYRRVMGKEIKFLLHFVKESKQDESGMPNNRFLAERTGGTYSTLKVQPAELEDSGVYFCASSQDRSGYTFGSGTRLTVV.